One sample yielded the 6 T cell receptor beta chains listed below, sequenced in a study of shared clonotypes between healthy human individuals. Produced via immunoSEQ multiplex PCR; TCRdb's table is partial and in-frame only. Of about a million clones listed, over 75% are singletons. Sequencing was carried out using memory CD4+ T cells sorted from blood. The subset was: CD45RA-negative fraction. Receptors originate from a man aged 18 to 29 in good health.

This clone was found a few times. This chain uses TRBV30 with TRBJ2-7; D gene uncertain. The CDR3 is 13 amino acids. From germline, CDR1 is GTSNPN and CDR2 SVGIG (reference sequence). The V end lost 2 bases, the J end lost 4 bases, and 12 bases lay between the germline ends. The CDR3 loop reads CAWSQNMFYEQYF. DNA for the CDR3: TGTGCCTGGAGTCAAAACATGTTTTACGAGCAGTACTTC.

The rearrangement uses TRBV5-1 and TRBJ2-5; tentatively, D is TRBD1 (6 bases). The CDR3 covers 22 residues. CDR1 and CDR2 from the germline V gene are SGHRS and YFSETQ. V was cut by 0 bases and J by 3 bases, with 33 bases left in between. This CDR3 reads CASSLGLTSMPNYRAGEETQYF. The CDR3 coding sequence is TGCGCCAGCAGCTTGGGCTTAACCTCGATGCCGAATTACAGGGCTGGAGAAGAGACCCAGTACTTC.

This chain connects TRBV11-3 to TRBJ2-7; weak D call: TRBD2 (5 bases). V was clipped by 4 bases and J by 2 bases, with 12 bases between them. The germline gives CDR1 SGHNT, CDR2 YENEEA. The CDR3 runs 14 residues. CDR3 nucleotide sequence: TGTGCCAGCAGCTCTCCGGACTCACCCTACGAGCAGTACTTC. Translating it yields CASSSPDSPYEQYF.

The chain joins TRBV9 to TRBJ2-1; D is ambiguous. Trimming took 2 bases from V and 8 from J, leaving 11 bases between them. The CDR3 contains 13 residues. The germline V gene encodes CDR1 SGDLS and CDR2 YYNGEE. The CDR3 sequence is CASSVLLLDEQFF. The CDR3 bases are TGTGCCAGCAGCGTTCTCCTCCTGGATGAGCAGTTCTTC.

Notes on this clone: The junction departs from the called germline gene at one end, perhaps through a read error. The chain employs TRBV6-6 and TRBJ1-2, with D possibly being TRBD1 (5 bases). The germline gives CDR1 MNHNY, CDR2 SVGAGI (reference sequence). CDR3 length: 15 amino acids. CDR3: CASSYVFRVKIEYYF. CDR3 DNA sequence: TGTGCCAGCAGTTACGTATTCAGGGTGAAAATTGAGTACTACTTC.

For this clone: This sample includes further DNA sequences coding for the same CDR3. The V and J genes are TRBV19 and TRBJ1-1; D remains unclear. V was shortened by 4 bases and J by 0 bases, with 6 bases between the two germline ends. The CDR3 totals 13 residues. Germline loops: CDR1 LNHDA, CDR2 SQIVND (reference sequence). The CDR3 here is CASSSQVNTEAFF. CDR3 bases: TGTGCCAGTAGTAGTCAGGTGAACACTGAAGCTTTCTTT.